The sample holds a few counts of the clone carrying this T cell receptor beta chain. This entry comes from a study of control samples from healthy donors and cancer patients. The CDR3 length is 15 residues. Germline V gives CDR1 MNHNS, CDR2 SASEGT. V gave up 0 bases and J gave up 0 bases, with 9 bases separating them. The repertoire was sequenced with immunoSEQ multiplex PCR; TCRdb's copy has only in-frame clones and lacks some. The profile shows 60,000 to 75,000 clones, more than 75% of them singletons. Sequenced: PBMCs. The receptor was derived from a woman aged 50 to 65 with head and neck cancer. The chain carries TRBV6-1 and TRBJ2-7; D not certain. Here the CDR3 reads CASSEASASSYEQYF. The CDR3 nucleotides read TGTGCCAGCAGTGAAGCGTCCGCTAGCTCCTACGAGCAGTACTTC.